This T cell receptor (beta chain) appears in the sequencing data of a study of T-cell memory formation after mild COVID-19. The V and J ends lost 8 bases and 4 bases respectively, with 14 bases between them. The germline CDR1 and CDR2 sequences are SQVTM and ANQGSEA. The CDR3 has 12 amino acids. In TCRdb, the 5' RACE reads were re-called with MiXCR into one record per CDR3 protein. The data show 350,000 to 450,000 distinct CDR3 sequences, with roughly a quarter seen just once and around 9.5% held by the top ten. The chain carries TRBV29-1 and TRBJ2-5; possibly TRBD2 for D (5 bases). The material sequenced was PBMCs or a T cell subset sorted from them (not recorded which). The source of this sequence is an adult woman who had mild COVID-19 (a few samples of this study predate the infection). Cell type and time point are not known. The CDR3 bases are TGCAGCATGTTGGCAGGAGGAGAGACCCAGTACTTC. Translating it yields CSMLAGGETQYF.